The present entry profiles one T cell receptor beta chain with its context. The data are from a study of T cell changes during pregnancy in multiple sclerosis. The table came from immunoSEQ multiplex PCR; TCRdb's copy has only in-frame clones and leaves some out. The sample holds some 60,000 clones, 85% to 95% seen once. The CDR3 is 17 residues long. V lost 2 bases and J lost 1; bases outside the gene matches: 9. CDR1 MNHEY and CDR2 SMNVEV come from the germline V gene (reference sequence). The J gene is TRBJ1-1, the V gene TRBV27; 8 nucleotides agree with TRBD1. The source is a female donor with multiple sclerosis, enrolled in a pregnancy study. The sample in question was peripheral blood, obtained after pregnancy. The DNA for the CDR3 is TGTGCCAGCAGTTTAATGACAGGGGTTATGCCGAACACTGAAGCTTTCTTT. This encodes CASSLMTGVMPNTEAFF.